This is a list of T cell receptor beta chains from one sample in a study of cytomegalovirus exposure and HLA in healthy donors. Measured with immunoSEQ multiplex PCR; TCRdb has only the in-frame clones, and not every one. The sample comprises just over 200,000 clones, roughly 70% of which are singletons, and approximately 2.5% rests with the top ten. Sequencing input: PBMCs. These receptors all stem from a man aged 35 to 55 in good health and CMV-seropositive. Each CDR3 is given with its conserved first and last residue. The D gene is left open where the match is weak. Some rows have no size entry. The others give once, few or many, or a class for an expanded clone.

CDR3 protein: CASRDRGAYEQYF; CDR3 DNA: TGTGCCAGCAGGGACAGGGGCGCCTACGAGCAGTACTTC; J gene: TRBJ2-7; CDR3 length: 13; clone size: NA; D gene: TRBD1; V gene: TRBV2
CDR3 protein: CASSLLTGASEKLFF; CDR3 DNA: TGCGCCAGCAGCTTACTGACAGGGGCAAGTGAAAAACTGTTTTTT; J gene: TRBJ1-4; CDR3 length: 15; clone size: NA; D gene: TRBD1; V gene: TRBV5-1
CDR3 protein: CASSIVRGRRNTEAFF; CDR3 DNA: TGTGCCAGTAGTATAGTCAGGGGAAGAAGGAACACTGAAGCTTTCTTT; J gene: TRBJ1-1; CDR3 length: 16; clone size: NA; D gene: NA; V gene: TRBV19
CDR3 protein: CASSSGTGGTGELFF; CDR3 DNA: TGTGCCAGTAGTTCTGGGACCGGAGGGACCGGGGAGCTGTTTTTT; J gene: TRBJ2-2; CDR3 length: 15; clone size: NA; D gene: NA; V gene: TRBV19
CDR3 protein: CAIDAGTANTEAFF; CDR3 DNA: TGTGCCATCGATGCCGGGACAGCGAACACTGAAGCTTTCTTT; J gene: TRBJ1-1; CDR3 length: 14; clone size: few; D gene: TRBD1; V gene: TRBV10-3
CDR3 protein: CASSPQGASTEAFF; CDR3 DNA: TGTGCCAGTAGTCCTCAGGGGGCGAGCACTGAAGCTTTCTTT; J gene: TRBJ1-1; CDR3 length: 14; clone size: NA; D gene: TRBD1; V gene: TRBV19
CDR3 protein: CATPTGGNTGELFF; CDR3 DNA: TGTGCCACCCCGACAGGAGGTAACACCGGGGAGCTGTTTTTT; J gene: TRBJ2-2; CDR3 length: 14; clone size: few; D gene: NA; V gene: TRBV10-3
CDR3 protein: CASSVNSGAVNYGYTF; CDR3 DNA: TGTGCCAGCAGCGTAAATTCAGGGGCTGTGAACTATGGCTACACCTTC; J gene: TRBJ1-2; CDR3 length: 16; clone size: NA; D gene: NA; V gene: TRBV11-2
CDR3 protein: CASSEDYRESNQETQYF; CDR3 DNA: TGTGCCAGCAGTGAAGATTACAGGGAGTCGAATCAAGAGACCCAGTACTTC; J gene: TRBJ2-5; CDR3 length: 17; clone size: few; D gene: NA; V gene: TRBV2
CDR3 protein: CASSFFSGVRGDEQFF; CDR3 DNA: TGTGCCAGCAGCTTCTTTAGCGGGGTGAGGGGGGATGAGCAGTTCTTC; J gene: TRBJ2-1; CDR3 length: 16; clone size: NA; D gene: TRBD2; V gene: TRBV7-9
CDR3 protein: CASWDRGSRGGYTF; CDR3 DNA: TGTGCCTCCTGGGACAGGGGGTCGAGGGGTGGCTACACCTTC; J gene: TRBJ1-2; CDR3 length: 14; clone size: NA; D gene: TRBD1; V gene: TRBV19
CDR3 protein: CASKSAVGSVDNTIYF; CDR3 DNA: TGTGCCAGTAAGTCGGCCGTGGGGAGTGTGGACAACACCATATATTTT; J gene: TRBJ1-3; CDR3 length: 16; clone size: NA; D gene: NA; V gene: TRBV19
CDR3 protein: CASRQGAGDSYEQYF; CDR3 DNA: TGTGCCAGCAGACAGGGGGCAGGGGACTCCTACGAGCAGTACTTC; J gene: TRBJ2-7; CDR3 length: 15; clone size: NA; D gene: TRBD1; V gene: TRBV2
CDR3 protein: CASGPQGYEQYF; CDR3 DNA: TGTGCTAGTGGTCCTCAGGGGTACGAGCAGTACTTC; J gene: TRBJ2-7; CDR3 length: 12; clone size: NA; D gene: NA; V gene: TRBV12-5
CDR3 protein: CASSEALPAGGKETQYF; CDR3 DNA: TGTGCCAGCAGTGAAGCGCTTCCAGCGGGGGGAAAAGAGACCCAGTACTTC; J gene: TRBJ2-5; CDR3 length: 17; clone size: NA; D gene: TRBD2; V gene: TRBV2
CDR3 protein: CASSPSAERNSPLHF; CDR3 DNA: TGCGCCAGCAGCCCCTCCGCGGAAAGAAATTCACCCCTCCACTTT; J gene: TRBJ1-6; CDR3 length: 15; clone size: NA; D gene: NA; V gene: TRBV4-1
CDR3 protein: CASSTPLFSSYEQYF; CDR3 DNA: TGTGCCAGCAGCACCCCACTGTTTAGCTCCTACGAGCAGTACTTC; J gene: TRBJ2-7; CDR3 length: 15; clone size: NA; D gene: NA; V gene: TRBV11-2
CDR3 protein: CASSPSRARGEETQYF; CDR3 DNA: TGTGCCAGCAGCCCGTCCCGGGCCAGGGGGGAAGAGACCCAGTACTTC; J gene: TRBJ2-5; CDR3 length: 16; clone size: NA; D gene: NA; V gene: TRBV7-9
CDR3 protein: CASCPAGGAYEQYF; CDR3 DNA: TGTGCCAGCTGCCCGGCCGGGGGGGCTTACGAGCAGTACTTC; J gene: TRBJ2-7; CDR3 length: 14; clone size: NA; D gene: TRBD2; V gene: TRBV7-2
CDR3 protein: CASSLGDGGNNEQFF; CDR3 DNA: TGCGCCAGCAGCTTGGGAGACGGAGGAAACAATGAGCAGTTCTTC; J gene: TRBJ2-1; CDR3 length: 15; clone size: NA; D gene: NA; V gene: TRBV5-1
CDR3 protein: CASSSETGDAFF; CDR3 DNA: TGTGCCAGCAGCTCGGAGACAGGGGATGCTTTCTTT; J gene: TRBJ1-1; CDR3 length: 12; clone size: NA; D gene: TRBD1; V gene: TRBV7-9
CDR3 protein: CASSEGASYEQYF; CDR3 DNA: TGCGCCAGCAGTGAAGGGGCCTCCTACGAGCAGTACTTC; J gene: TRBJ2-7; CDR3 length: 13; clone size: NA; D gene: NA; V gene: TRBV10-1
CDR3 protein: CATSKDRIMNTEAFF; CDR3 DNA: TGTGCCACCAGCAAGGACAGGATCATGAACACTGAAGCTTTCTTT; J gene: TRBJ1-1; CDR3 length: 15; clone size: NA; D gene: TRBD1; V gene: TRBV15
CDR3 protein: CASSLAKGLNQPQHF; CDR3 DNA: TGTGCCAGCAGCTTGGCGAAGGGGCTCAATCAGCCCCAGCATTTT; J gene: TRBJ1-5; CDR3 length: 15; clone size: NA; D gene: NA; V gene: TRBV5-6
CDR3 protein: CASGYRGSGANVLTF; CDR3 DNA: TGTGCCAGCGGATACAGGGGGTCAGGGGCCAACGTCCTGACTTTC; J gene: TRBJ2-6; CDR3 length: 15; clone size: NA; D gene: TRBD1; V gene: TRBV27
CDR3 protein: CASSSRVNEQYF; CDR3 DNA: TGTGCCAGCAGTAGCAGGGTGAACGAGCAGTACTTC; J gene: TRBJ2-7; CDR3 length: 12; clone size: NA; D gene: NA; V gene: TRBV6-1
CDR3 protein: CAISESGQANYEQYF; CDR3 DNA: TGTGCCATCAGTGAGTCGGGACAGGCTAACTACGAGCAGTACTTC; J gene: TRBJ2-7; CDR3 length: 15; clone size: NA; D gene: TRBD1; V gene: TRBV10-3
CDR3 protein: CASSISAVSSYNSPLHF; CDR3 DNA: TGTGCCAGTAGTATCTCCGCGGTAAGCTCCTATAATTCACCCCTCCACTTT; J gene: TRBJ1-6; CDR3 length: 17; clone size: NA; D gene: NA; V gene: TRBV19